These 19 T cell receptor beta chains were sequenced from one sample in a study of shared clonotypes between healthy human individuals. Positively selected for CCR7, the CD45RO-negative cells used as naive CD8 cells excluded terminally differentiated effector memory CD45RA+ cells. Sequencing was performed with immunoSEQ multiplex PCR; in TCRdb, only in-frame clones are kept and a portion is missing. The sample holds roughly 2 million clones, just under 95% seen once. The sequenced sample consisted of naive CD8+ T cells sorted from blood. These receptors all stem from a man aged 18 to 29 in good health.

The CDR3 region has the DNA TGTGCCAGCAGCGCGGACAGGGGACCGACTGAAGCTTTCTTT. It translates to CASSADRGPTEAFF. The chain carries TRBV9 and TRBJ1-1, with 9 bases that match TRBD1. The CDR3 loop spans 14 amino acids. Germline V gene lookup returns CDR1 SGDLS and CDR2 YYNGEE. Trimming at V came to 3 bases and at J to 5 bases, leaving 5 bases not matched to a gene.

The chain carries TRBV10-1 and TRBJ1-3, with a weak D call TRBD1 (5 bases). The ends were cut back, 3 bases at V and 0 bases at J, with 9 bases in the middle. The CDR3 is 15 amino acids. The germline V gene has CDR1 WNHNN and CDR2 SYGVQD (reference sequence). CDR3 coding DNA: TGCGCCAGCAGTGAAGGGGCTGGCTCTGGAAACACCATATATTTT. This encodes CASSEGAGSGNTIYF.

This chain links TRBV6-5 with TRBJ2-7, with a weak D call TRBD1 (5 bases). Germline CDR1 reads MNHEY; CDR2 reads SVGAGI. The CDR3 length is 14 residues. The germline V and J ends were trimmed by 0 bases and 5 bases, with 11 bases remaining between them. For the CDR3, the DNA is TGTGCCAGCAGTTACTCGGCGCAGGGCCACGAGCAGTACTTC. The encoded protein is CASSYSAQGHEQYF.

A word on this clone: Other DNA sequences of this sample code for an identical CDR3. The chain is built from TRBV7-8 and TRBJ2-7, with 10 bases matching TRBD2. Per germline, CDR1 SGHVS and CDR2 FQNEAQ. The CDR3 totals 15 residues. J gave up 0 bases and V 5 bases, and 4 bases lay outside the gene matches. The CDR3 DNA reads TGTGCCAGCAGCCAAACTAGCGGGAACTCCTACGAGCAGTACTTC. Translated: CASSQTSGNSYEQYF.

J is TRBJ1-2 and V is TRBV7-9; TRBD1 agrees at 7 bases. CDR3 length equals 15 residues. Germline V gene sequence: CDR1 SEHNR, CDR2 FQNEAQ (reference sequence). The ends lost 5 bases at V and 2 bases at J; junction bases unmatched: 8. CDR3 nucleotide sequence: TGTGCCAGCAGCCCCCAGACAGGGTACAACTATGGCTACACCTTC. Its translation: CASSPQTGYNYGYTF.

This chain links TRBV7-9 with TRBJ1-4; 7 bases are a match to TRBD1. V was clipped by 5 bases and J by 0 bases; unmatched bases: 15. The germline gives CDR1 SEHNR, CDR2 FQNEAQ (reference sequence). The CDR3 extends over 19 amino acids. CDR3 sequence reads: CASSSGTVGDWSTNEKLFF. In DNA, the CDR3 is TGTGCCAGCAGCAGCGGGACAGTCGGAGATTGGTCAACTAATGAAAAACTGTTTTTT. The entire variable domain, with the rest obtained from reference TRBV7-9 and TRBJ1-4, is as follows: DTGVSQNPRHKITKRGQNVTFRCDPISEHNRLYWYRQTLGQGPEFLTYFQNEAQLEKSRLLSDRFSAERPKGSFSTLEIQRTEQGDSAMYLCASSSGTVGDWSTNEKLFFGSGTQLSVL.

The chain carries TRBV28 and TRBJ2-1, with D tentatively TRBD1 (6 bases). Looked up from germline, CDR1 is MDHEN and CDR2 is SYDVKM. This CDR3 has 15 residues. Deletions cut 5 bases from V and 7 bases from J, with 18 bases between. This CDR3 reads CASSLFMGAGNEQFF. DNA of the CDR3: TGTGCCAGCAGTCTCTTCATGGGGGCAGGGAATGAGCAGTTCTTC.

The chain is built from TRBV27 and TRBJ2-1; 7 bases agree with TRBD2. The CDR3 totals 16 residues. V was clipped by 0 bases and J by 0 bases; unmatched bases: 2. Germline-derived CDR1 and CDR2 are MNHEY and SMNVEV (reference sequence). In DNA form, the CDR3 reads TGTGCCAGCAGTTTATCGAGCGGGGCCTCCTACAATGAGCAGTTCTTC. Residues: CASSLSSGASYNEQFF.

The chain recombines TRBV14 with TRBJ2-7; the D call may be TRBD1 or TRBD2 (5 bases each). CDR1 and CDR2 from the germline V gene are SGHDN and FVKESK. V was trimmed by 6 bases and J by 1 base, leaving 13 bases between them. The CDR3 loop spans 14 amino acids. The CDR3 here is CASSHRDGSYEQYF. The DNA for the CDR3 is TGTGCCAGCAGTCACCGGGACGGATCCTACGAGCAGTACTTC.

The gene calls are TRBV7-9 and TRBJ1-2; D is unresolved. CDR1 and CDR2 (germline): SEHNR, FQNEAQ (reference sequence). V was shortened by 1 base and J by 8 bases, with 14 bases between the two germline ends. CDR3 length: 14 amino acids. CDR3 in DNA: TGTGCCAGCAGCTTAGTTTCTGGGGTGCACGGCTACACCTTC. Translated: CASSLVSGVHGYTF. The entire variable domain, with the rest obtained from reference TRBV7-9 and TRBJ1-2, is as follows: DTGVSQNPRHKITKRGQNVTFRCDPISEHNRLYWYRQTLGQGPEFLTYFQNEAQLEKSRLLSDRFSAERPKGSFSTLEIQRTEQGDSAMYLCASSLVSGVHGYTFGSGTRLTVV.

The V gene is TRBV5-5, the J gene TRBJ1-6, with 8 bases identical to TRBD1. This CDR3 spans 17 amino acids. Germline V gene lookup returns CDR1 SGHKS and CDR2 YYEKEE (reference sequence). Trimming removed 0 bases from V and 8 bases from J; junction bases left unmatched: 10. The DNA of the CDR3 is TGTGCCAGCAGCTTGGCCGGGGCAGGGGGCTTGTATTCACCCCTCCACTTT. Amino acid sequence: CASSLAGAGGLYSPLHF. Full variable domain (remainder filled in from reference TRBV5-5 and TRBJ1-6): DAGVTQSPTHLIKTRGQQVTLRCSPISGHKSVSWYQQVLGQGPQFIFQYYEKEERGRGNFPDRFSARQFPNYSSELNVNALLLGDSALYLCASSLAGAGGLYSPLHFGNGTRLTVT.

The rearrangement uses TRBV4-1 and TRBJ2-1; 15 nucleotides line up with TRBD2. Germline CDR1 is MGHRA and CDR2 is YSYEKL. Losses at the gene ends were 4 bases for V and 5 bases for J; bases not matched to a gene: 6. CDR3 length: 17 residues. The CDR3 region is CASSRTSGGAFDNEQFF. The DNA for the CDR3 is TGCGCCAGCAGCCGGACTAGCGGGGGGGCCTTCGACAATGAGCAGTTCTTC.

This chain uses TRBV4-3 with TRBJ1-1; D not certain. V was trimmed by 1 base and J by 1 base, leaving 10 bases between them. The CDR3 has 15 residues. Germline assignment: CDR1 LGHNA and CDR2 YSLEER. The DNA of the CDR3 is TGCGCCAGCAGCCAAGTCTGGGCTGAGAACACTGAAGCTTTCTTT. Amino acids: CASSQVWAENTEAFF.

V is TRBV27 and J is TRBJ2-7; TRBD2 agrees at 8 bases. The trim removed 1 base at V and 6 bases at J, leaving 5 bases unmatched. The CDR3 sequence is 14 residues long. The germline gives CDR1 MNHEY, CDR2 SMNVEV (reference sequence). The CDR3 loop reads CASSLFGGDSEQYF. The CDR3 DNA follows: TGTGCCAGCAGTTTATTCGGGGGGGATTCCGAGCAGTACTTC.

This chain joins TRBV5-5 and TRBJ2-5, with D hard to call. Deletions cut 9 bases from V and 0 bases from J, with 18 bases between. The CDR3 is 15 amino acids. CDR1 and CDR2 (germline): SGHKS, YYEKEE (reference sequence). CDR3 loop: CATGPEAMYQETQYF. CDR3 bases: TGTGCCACCGGGCCCGAGGCGATGTACCAAGAGACCCAGTACTTC.

About this clone itself: The same CDR3 arises from other DNA sequences in this sample as well. V gene TRBV11-2 combines with J gene TRBJ2-7, with D possibly TRBD1 on 6 matching bases. The CDR3 extends over 13 amino acids. Germline CDR1 is SGHAT and CDR2 is FQNNGV. The germline V and J ends were trimmed by 5 bases and 4 bases, with 12 bases remaining between them. The DNA for the CDR3 is TGTGCCAGCAGCCCCGGACAGCCATACGAGCAGTACTTC. Translating gives CASSPGQPYEQYF.

A remark on this clone: This sample also contains other DNA sequences that code for the same CDR3. The V and J genes are TRBV9 and TRBJ2-2; the D gene could be TRBD1 or TRBD2 (5 bases each). Germline V gene data show CDR1 as SGDLS and CDR2 as YYNGEE. The CDR3 extends over 14 amino acids. V dropped 0 bases and J dropped 5 bases, with 8 bases sitting between them. The CDR3 DNA reads TGTGCCAGCAGCGTAGGGGGCGGGACCGGGGAGCTGTTTTTT. This codes for CASSVGGGTGELFF.

The V gene is TRBV2, the J gene TRBJ2-1; D is ambiguous. The CDR3 loop spans 14 amino acids. Germline CDR1 reads SNHLY; CDR2 reads FYNNEI. V lost 6 bases, J lost 0 bases, and 9 bases lay in between. CDR3 residues: CASRALSSYNEQFF. In DNA, the CDR3 is TGTGCCAGCAGGGCCTTGAGCTCCTACAATGAGCAGTTCTTC.

This clone was counted many times. This chain uses TRBV19 with TRBJ2-7; D may be TRBD1 (6 bases). Germline V gives CDR1 LNHDA, CDR2 SQIVND (reference sequence). CDR3 length equals 14 residues. Between the trimmed V and J ends, which lost 3 bases and 0 bases, there was a span of 9 bases. CDR3 sequence (DNA): TGTGCCAGTAGTATGACAGGAAACTCCTACGAGCAGTACTTC. Its translation is CASSMTGNSYEQYF.